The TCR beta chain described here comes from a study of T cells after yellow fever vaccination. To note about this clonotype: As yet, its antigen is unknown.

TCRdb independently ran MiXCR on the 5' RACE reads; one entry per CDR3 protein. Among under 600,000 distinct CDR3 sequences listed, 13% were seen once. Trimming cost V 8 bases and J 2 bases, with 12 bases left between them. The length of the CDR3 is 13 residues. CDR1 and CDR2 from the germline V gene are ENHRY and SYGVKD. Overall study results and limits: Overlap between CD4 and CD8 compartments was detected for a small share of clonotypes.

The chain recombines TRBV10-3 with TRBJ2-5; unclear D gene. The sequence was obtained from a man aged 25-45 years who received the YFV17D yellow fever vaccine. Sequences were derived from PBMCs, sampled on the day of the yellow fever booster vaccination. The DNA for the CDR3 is TGTGCCATCGGTGTGTCAGCTCAAGAGACCCAGTACTTC. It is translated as CAIGVSAQETQYF.